This paragraph reports one TCR beta chain. The PCR employed 60 Vbeta primers together with 13 Jbeta primers. Here immunoSEQ multiplex PCR was the method, and the copy in TCRdb shows in-frame clones only, minus some. This table has some 150,000 clones, more than 60% appearing once. The CDR3 has 15 amino acids. V gave up 2 bases and J gave up 7 bases; unmatched junction bases: 5. CDR1 is PRHDT, CDR2 FYEKMQ, per germline (reference sequence). This sample was taken from a study of cytomegalovirus exposure and HLA in healthy donors. The rearrangement uses TRBV13 and TRBJ2-6, with 7 positions matching TRBD1. This receptor was identified in a man in his forties or fifties in good health and CMV-seronegative. Sequenced sample: PBMCs. CDR3 region: CASSLRTGYANVLTF. Written as DNA, the CDR3 is TGTGCCAGCAGCTTAAGGACAGGATACGCCAACGTCCTGACTTTC.